The sequence of this TCR beta chain was determined in a study of shared clonotypes between healthy human individuals (dated by TCRdb to about 2020). Turning to the overall study: A couple of women and a few men aged 18 to 49 years were included in the cohort. Blood TCR repertoires of roughly five healthy adults were deeply sequenced to estimate repertoire size and the extent of clonotype sharing between individuals. For each donor, three plates each were used for CD4 naive and CD4 memory, two plates were used for CD8 naive, and one plate was used for CD8 memory. Libraries were prepared and TCR repertoires were sequenced by different laboratories using diverse techniques, in order to increase sequencing depth and limit assay-specific biases. Per donor, leukapheresis produced somewhere between about 0.8 and 9 billion PBMCs.

CD8 naive samples were CD45RO-negative cells positively selected for CCR7, giving a CD45RA+CCR7+ population that excluded TemRA cells. Healthy HIV-negative adults with no recently reported acute infections or vaccinations were included as donors. Only Caucasian adults living in Nashville, Tennessee, USA were represented among the donors. Blood was collected by leukapheresis, and PBMCs were isolated by Ficoll-Histopaque density gradient centrifugation and then cryopreserved in liquid nitrogen vapor phase. Analytical flow cytometry was used to check the purity and quantity of each magnetically sorted T cell population. Genomic DNA was isolated from each sorted fraction and quantified by UV absorbance on a Nanodrop 2000c. In regard to this clone: No antigen is known for it. Base qualities are not provided; no much larger clone lies one nucleotide away.

From its cysteine to its phenylalanine, the CDR3 spans 14 amino acids. CDR3 DNA is the only sequence kept; it has 42 bases, read in frame from the first base. The germline V gene gives CDR1 as MDHEN and CDR2 as SYDVKM. The trim is 1 base for V and 8 bases for J, with a gap of 11 bases between the germline ends. TCR CDR3 regions were amplified from genomic DNA by multiplex PCR using the deep immunoSEQ assay. For each cell subset, the extracted genomic DNA was distributed evenly across all wells of several immunoSEQ 96-well plates, and each plate served as one replicate. For sorted subsets, about 210 ng of genomic DNA, equivalent to roughly 30,000 T cell genomes, went into each replicate PCR. Purified libraries were quantified with a Qubit 3.0 fluorometer, sized on a Bioanalyzer 2100, and re-quantified with the KAPA Library Quantification kit. Every immunoSEQ 96-well plate was sequenced on a separate single-read 150-cycle Illumina NextSeq 550 flow cell. On the study's bioinformatics: Because the immunoSEQ output included only junctional sequences and no quality scores, the filtering could not be the same as the filtering used for full-length reads. To assign V/J genes and CDR3, sequences were annotated against IMGT germline references using PyIR, a Python wrapper for IgBLAST v1.9. Any read was removed if the V/J assignment was weak (E-value above 1e-6), the CDR3 was missing, or the read contained stop codons, out-of-frame junctions, or ambiguous translated residues. A V3J clonotype was defined by an identical inferred V gene, J gene, and CDR3 amino acid sequence. Percentage overlap between repertoires was computed as shared unique clonotypes divided by the size of the smaller repertoire. Repertoire richness was assessed with RTK rarefaction, the Chao1 estimator, and Recon v2.1 estimates of unobserved clonotypes. For all TCRbeta clonotypes obtained by the gDNA method from a few donors, generation probabilities were computed with OLGA. TCRdb re-hosts the immuneACCESS table, in-frame sequences only. Its copies lack some clones; in the studies checked, an unresolved V gene accounts for under half of them, and the cause for the rest is not known. V and J calls and clone size are those listed in that table; D and trimming were worked out from the DNA. The sample has over 800,000 clones on record, more than 85% of them singletons. Approximately 25% of the sample rests with the top ten.

The full study reports these points: Because the study included a small number of donors, the genetic and exposure-history diversity represented was limited. Clonotypes shared by all four sorted-subset donors showed higher generation probabilities than non-shared clonotypes. Incomplete sequencing was indicated by rarefaction of sorted-subset datasets, despite the large sequencing depth. Based on pairwise subsampling, the degree of clonotype sharing among donors was expected to be affected by sequencing depth. Sharing across a few donors was observed for about 5% of naive CD4, 3% to 3.5% of naive CD8, about 2.3% of memory CD4, and over 0.3% of memory CD8 clonotypes. Naive subsets generally had larger estimated clonotype richness than memory subsets. Sampling was restricted to blood, and TCR repertoires in tissue are likely to differ from TCR repertoires in blood.

The sequence joins TRBV28 to TRBJ1-4, with TRBD1 perhaps the D gene, on 5 matching bases. This sequence was found in a man aged 25-45 years in good health. The specimen was naive CD8+ T cells sorted from blood. The label giving this sample's cell subset or site can be read as: CD45RA+CCR7+. CDR3 region: CASSLLEGREKLFF. The DNA sequence follows: TGTGCCAGCAGTTTATTGGAGGGACGGGAAAAACTGTTTTTT. Outside the CDR3, residues come from the reference TRBV28 and TRBJ1-4 proteins, so the full variable domain is: DVKVTQSSRYLVKRTGEKVFLECVQDMDHENMFWYRQDPGLGLRLIYFSYDVKMKEKGDIPEGYSVSREKKERFSLILESASTNQTSMYLCASSLLEGREKLFFGSGTQLSVL.